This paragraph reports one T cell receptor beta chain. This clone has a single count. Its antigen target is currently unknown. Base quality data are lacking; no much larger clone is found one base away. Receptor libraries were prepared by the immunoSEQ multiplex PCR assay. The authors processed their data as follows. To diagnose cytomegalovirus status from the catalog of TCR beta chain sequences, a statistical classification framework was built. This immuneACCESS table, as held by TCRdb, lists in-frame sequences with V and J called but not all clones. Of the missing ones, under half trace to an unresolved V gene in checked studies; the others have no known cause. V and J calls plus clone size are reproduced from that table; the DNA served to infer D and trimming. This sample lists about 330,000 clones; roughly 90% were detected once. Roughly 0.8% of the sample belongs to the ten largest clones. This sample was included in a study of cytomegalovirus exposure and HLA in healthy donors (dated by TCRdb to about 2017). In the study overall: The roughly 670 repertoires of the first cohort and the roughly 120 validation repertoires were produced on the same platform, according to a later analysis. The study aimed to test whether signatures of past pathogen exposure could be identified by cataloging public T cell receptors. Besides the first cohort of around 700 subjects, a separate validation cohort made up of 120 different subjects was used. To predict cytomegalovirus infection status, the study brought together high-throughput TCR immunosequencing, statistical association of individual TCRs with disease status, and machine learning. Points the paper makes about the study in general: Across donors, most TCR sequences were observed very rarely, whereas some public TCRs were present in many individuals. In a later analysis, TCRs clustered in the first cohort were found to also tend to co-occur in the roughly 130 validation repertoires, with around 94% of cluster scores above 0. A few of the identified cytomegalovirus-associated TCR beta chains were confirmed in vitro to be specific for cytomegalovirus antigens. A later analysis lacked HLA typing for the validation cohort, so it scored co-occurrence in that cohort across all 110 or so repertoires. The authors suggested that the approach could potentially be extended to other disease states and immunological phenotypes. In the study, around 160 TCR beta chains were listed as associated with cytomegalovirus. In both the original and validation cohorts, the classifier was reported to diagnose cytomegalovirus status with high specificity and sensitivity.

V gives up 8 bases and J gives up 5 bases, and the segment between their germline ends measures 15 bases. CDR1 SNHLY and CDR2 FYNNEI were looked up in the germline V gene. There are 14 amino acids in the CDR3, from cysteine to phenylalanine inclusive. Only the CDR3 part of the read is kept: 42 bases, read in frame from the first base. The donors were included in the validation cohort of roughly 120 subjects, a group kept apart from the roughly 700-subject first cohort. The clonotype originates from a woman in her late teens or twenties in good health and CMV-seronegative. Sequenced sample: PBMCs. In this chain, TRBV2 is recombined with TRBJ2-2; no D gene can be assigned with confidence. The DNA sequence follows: TGTGCCAGCGCTTCCCAAATCCAGACCGGGGAGCTGTTTTTT. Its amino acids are CASASQIQTGELFF.